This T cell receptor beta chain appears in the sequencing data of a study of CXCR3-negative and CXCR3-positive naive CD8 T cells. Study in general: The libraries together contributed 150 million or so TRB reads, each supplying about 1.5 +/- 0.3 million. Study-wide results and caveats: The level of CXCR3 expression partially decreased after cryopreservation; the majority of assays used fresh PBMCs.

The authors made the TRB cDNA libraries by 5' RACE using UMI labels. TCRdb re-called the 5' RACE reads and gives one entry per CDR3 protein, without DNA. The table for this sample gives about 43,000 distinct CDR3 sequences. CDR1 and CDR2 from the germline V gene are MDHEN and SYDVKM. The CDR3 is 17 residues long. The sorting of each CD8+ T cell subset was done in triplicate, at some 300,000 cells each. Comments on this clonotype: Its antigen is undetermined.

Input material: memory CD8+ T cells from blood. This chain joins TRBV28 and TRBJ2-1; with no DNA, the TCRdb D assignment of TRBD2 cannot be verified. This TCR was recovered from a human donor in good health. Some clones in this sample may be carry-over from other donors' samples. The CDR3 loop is CASSEASGRALHNEQFF.